This passage covers 28 T cell receptor beta chains from one sample sequenced in a study of OX40 agonist ivuxolimab in advanced cancers. The assay was immunoSEQ multiplex PCR, and TCRdb's table has in-frame clones only and misses some. The table has more than 55,000 clones, more than 80% seen once. The source material was CD4+ or CD8+ T cells sorted from blood, sampled in a trial of the OX40 agonist ivuxolimab. All receptors derive from an adult with an advanced solid tumor such as melanoma, head and neck, liver or kidney cancer.

The genes are TRBV6-1 and TRBJ2-7, with D possibly called TRBD1 or TRBD2 (5 bases each). V was trimmed by 6 bases and J by 3 bases, leaving 9 bases between them. This CDR3 contains 12 residues. Germline values: CDR1 MNHNS, CDR2 SASEGT. This chain's CDR3 is CASRSGLYEQYF. In DNA, the CDR3 is TGTGCCAGCAGATCGGGGCTCTACGAGCAGTACTTC.

The V call is TRBV19, the J call TRBJ1-1; D call uncertain. V was pared by 1 base and J by 0 bases, with 6 bases between. CDR3 length: 14 residues. In germline, CDR1 is LNHDA, CDR2 SQIVND (reference sequence). Written as DNA, the CDR3 is TGTGCCAGTAGTATAGGCAGGTTGAACACTGAAGCTTTCTTT. Translated, it gives CASSIGRLNTEAFF. The whole variable domain, remainder taken from reference TRBV19 and TRBJ1-1, is DGGITQSPKYLFRKEGQNVTLSCEQNLNHDAMYWYRQDPGQGLRLIYYSQIVNDFQKGDIAEGYSVSREKKESFPLTVTSAQKNPTAFYLCASSIGRLNTEAFFGQGTRLTVV.

The chain carries TRBV11-1 and TRBJ1-6; 8 nucleotides match TRBD1. Germline V gene lookup returns CDR1 SGHAT and CDR2 FQDESV (reference sequence). V gave up 5 bases and J gave up 7 bases; unmatched junction bases: 10. CDR3 size: 16 residues. The CDR3 coding sequence is TGTGCCAGCAGCCCAAATGGACAGGGAAGCAATTCACCCCTCCACTTT. Encoded protein: CASSPNGQGSNSPLHF. The variable domain in full, with the rest retrieved from reference TRBV11-1 and TRBJ1-6, is EAEVAQSPRYKITEKSQAVAFWCDPISGHATLYWYRQILGQGPELLVQFQDESVVDDSQLPKDRFSAERLKGVDSTLKIQPAELGDSAMYLCASSPNGQGSNSPLHFGNGTRLTVT.

The rearrangement links TRBV5-1 to TRBJ1-4; TRBD1 agrees at 7 bases. J lost 2 bases, V lost 0 bases, and 1 base had no gene match. This CDR3 has 15 residues. The germline V gene has CDR1 SGHRS and CDR2 YFSETQ. For the CDR3, the DNA is TGCGCCAGCAGCTTGGAGGGGGCCACTAATGAAAAACTGTTTTTT. Protein product: CASSLEGATNEKLFF.

The J gene is TRBJ2-1, the V gene TRBV30; possibly TRBD1 for D (5 bases). The CDR3 covers 12 residues. V was shortened by 5 bases and J by 7 bases, with 12 bases between the two germline ends. CDR1 is GTSNPN, CDR2 SVGIG, per germline (reference sequence). In nucleotides, the CDR3 is TGTGCCTGGGCGCAGGGTCCTAATGAGCAGTTCTTC. Its protein product is CAWAQGPNEQFF.

The chain recombines TRBV5-1 with TRBJ1-1, with D possibly matching TRBD1 (6 bases). Germline CDR1 is SGHRS and CDR2 is YFSETQ. The CDR3 contains 14 residues. The germline V and J ends were trimmed by 4 bases and 2 bases, with 12 bases remaining between them. The CDR3 sequence is CASSIQGINTEAFF. CDR3 DNA: TGCGCCAGCAGCATCCAGGGGATAAACACTGAAGCTTTCTTT.

With respect to this clone: Other nucleotide sequences in the sample specify the same CDR3. The chain is built from TRBV7-2 and TRBJ1-2; D is perhaps TRBD1 (5 bases). Germline CDR1 and CDR2: SGHTA and FQGNSA. This CDR3 spans 12 amino acids. V lost 2 bases and J 7 bases, leaving 8 bases between the germline ends. The CDR3 DNA is TGTGCCAGCAGCTTAACAGGCGCTGGCTACACCTTC. Translation gives CASSLTGAGYTF.

The rearrangement joins TRBV7-2 to TRBJ2-2; TRBD2 matches 8 bases. The J segment lost 1 base and the V segment lost 5 bases, leaving 6 bases of the junction unmatched. The V gene's germline CDR1 is SGHTA and CDR2 FQGNSA. This CDR3 spans 16 amino acids. The CDR3 DNA reads TGTGCCAGCAGCCACCAGGCGGGAGGGAACACCGGGGAGCTGTTTTTT. Translating it yields CASSHQAGGNTGELFF.

The V call is TRBV7-9, the J call TRBJ2-6; TRBD1 is a possible D gene (5 bases). The CDR3 extends over 16 amino acids. Germline V gives CDR1 SEHNR, CDR2 FQNEAQ (reference sequence). The germline V and J ends were trimmed by 5 bases and 2 bases, with 13 bases remaining between them. The CDR3 loop is CASSRSQGAGANVLTF. CDR3 nucleotides: TGTGCCAGCAGCCGGTCCCAGGGCGCTGGGGCCAACGTCCTGACTTTC.

This chain connects TRBV7-2 to TRBJ2-3; D may correspond to TRBD1 or TRBD2 (5 bases each). Trimming pared 7 bases from V and 8 bases from J, leaving 13 bases between. Germline-derived CDR1 and CDR2 are SGHTA and FQGNSA. The CDR3 consists of 12 residues. The CDR3 loop reads CASTLPRGTQYF. The CDR3, as DNA: TGTGCCAGCACCCTACCGAGGGGTACGCAGTATTTT. Full variable domain (outside the CDR3, taken from reference TRBV7-2 and TRBJ2-3): GAGVSQSPSNKVTEKGKDVELRCDPISGHTALYWYRQSLGQGLEFLIYFQGNSAPDKSGLPSDRFSAERTGGSVSTLTIQRTQQEDSAVYLCASTLPRGTQYFGPGTRLTVL.

The CDR3 is CASSQGTSGSATDTQYF. The CDR3 DNA reads TGTGCCAGCAGCCAAGGCACTAGCGGGAGTGCCACAGATACGCAGTATTTT. The J gene is TRBJ2-3, the V gene TRBV7-9, with TRBD2 matching 11 bases. V shed 5 bases and J 2 bases; nucleotides not matched to a gene: 9. The CDR3 totals 17 residues. Per germline, CDR1 SEHNR and CDR2 FQNEAQ (reference sequence).

The chain is built from TRBV7-9 and TRBJ2-1, with 7 bases lining up with TRBD2. Per the germline V gene, CDR1 is SEHNR and CDR2 is FQNEAQ (reference sequence). V was pared by 4 bases and J by 0 bases, with 12 bases of the junction left unmatched. This CDR3 region has 18 residues. CDR3 sequence: CASSYESTSRSSYNEQFF. CDR3 nucleotides: TGTGCCAGCAGCTACGAATCGACTAGCCGGAGCTCCTACAATGAGCAGTTCTTC.

The rearrangement uses TRBV20-1 and TRBJ2-1, with D hard to call. The CDR3 runs to 11 residues. Germline V gene lookup returns CDR1 DFQATT and CDR2 SNEGSKA (reference sequence). Trimming left V 3 bases short and J 9 bases short, with 9 bases between. The CDR3 region is CSASPDTEQFF. The DNA of the CDR3 is TGCAGTGCTAGTCCCGACACTGAGCAGTTCTTC.

The V call is TRBV7-9, the J call TRBJ1-4, with TRBD1 matching 10 bases. CDR1 and CDR2 (germline): SEHNR, FQNEAQ (reference sequence). J lost 3 bases, V lost 4 bases, and 11 bases had no gene match. This CDR3 spans 18 amino acids. CDR3 residues: CASSYGTGAVSANEKLFF. CDR3 coding DNA: TGTGCCAGCAGCTATGGGACAGGGGCGGTTTCGGCTAATGAAAAACTGTTTTTT.

The chain combines TRBV7-2 with TRBJ2-7; 9 bases are shared with TRBD2. The germline CDR1 and CDR2 sequences are SGHTA and FQGNSA. J was trimmed by 4 bases and V by 5 bases; bases with no gene match: 6. The CDR3 loop spans 14 amino acids. DNA of the CDR3: TGTGCCAGCAGCCCAGGCGGGAGGGAATACGAGCAGTACTTC. Translated, it gives CASSPGGREYEQYF.

The chain's CDR3 is CSVGRSGSRYNEQFF. The CDR3 DNA reads TGCAGCGTCGGGCGTAGCGGGAGCCGCTACAATGAGCAGTTCTTC. This chain connects TRBV29-1 to TRBJ2-1; 9 bases line up with TRBD2. The length of the CDR3 is 15 residues. Germline lookup yields CDR1 SQVTM and CDR2 ANQGSEA. V lost 6 bases to trimming and J lost 3 bases; unmatched junction nucleotides: 9.

This clone was observed a handful of times. The gene calls are TRBV11-3 and TRBJ2-3; tentatively, D is TRBD2 (6 bases). Germline V gene lookup returns CDR1 SGHNT and CDR2 YENEEA. Trimming took off 1 base at V and 7 bases at J, with 18 bases between the two ends. The CDR3 runs 16 residues. DNA for the CDR3: TGTGCCAGCAGCTTAGCCCCTCGGCGGGAAGGGAATACGCAGTATTTT. It codes for CASSLAPRREGNTQYF.

The genes are TRBV19 and TRBJ1-5, with D perhaps TRBD1 (5 bases). There are 15 residues in the CDR3. Between the trimmed V and J ends, which lost 5 bases and 8 bases, there was a span of 19 bases. Germline V gene sequence: CDR1 LNHDA, CDR2 SQIVND (reference sequence). CDR3 in amino acids: CASSARATLSEPQHF. The CDR3, as DNA: TGTGCCAGTAGTGCCAGGGCCACCCTGAGTGAGCCCCAGCATTTT.

The chain links TRBV6-6 to TRBJ2-3, with D possibly TRBD2 on 5 matching bases. The CDR3 length is 12 residues. V lost 2 bases, J lost 5 bases, and 5 bases lay in between. Germline V gives CDR1 MNHNY, CDR2 SVGAGI (reference sequence). The CDR3 DNA sequence: TGTGCCAGCAGTTACGGGAGAGATACGCAGTATTTT. It codes for CASSYGRDTQYF.

The chain links TRBV7-9 to TRBJ2-7; D remains ambiguous. The CDR3 is 11 residues long. The V gene's germline CDR1 is SEHNR and CDR2 FQNEAQ (reference sequence). V lost 11 bases, J lost 7 bases, and 15 bases lay in between. CDR3 DNA sequence: TGTGCCTCGGAGTGGGAACAGGAGCAGTACTTC. It codes for CASEWEQEQYF.

The rearrangement joins TRBV4-3 to TRBJ1-6, with 7 nucleotides matching TRBD1. Per germline, CDR1 LGHNA and CDR2 YSLEER. The V gene end was trimmed by 4 bases and the J gene end by 6 bases; junction bases not matched to a gene: 12. This CDR3 region has 17 residues. The CDR3 here is CASSRNMMAGGNSPLHF. The CDR3 region has the DNA TGCGCCAGCAGCCGGAACATGATGGCAGGGGGTAATTCACCCCTCCACTTT.

V usage is TRBV18 and J usage is TRBJ1-1, with a weak D call TRBD1 (5 bases). The CDR3 extends over 18 amino acids. The ends were cut back, 0 bases at V and 1 base at J, with 18 bases in the middle. Germline CDR1 KGHSH, CDR2 LQKENI. The CDR3 here is CASSPPSRGVNTNTEAFF. CDR3 coding DNA: TGTGCCAGCTCACCACCGAGTCGGGGGGTGAATACGAACACTGAAGCTTTCTTT.

The V call is TRBV19, the J call TRBJ2-4; maybe TRBD1 (6 bases). The V end was cut by 7 bases, the J end by 9 bases, with 16 bases between. This CDR3 region has 13 residues. CDR1 is LNHDA, CDR2 SQIVND, per germline (reference sequence). CDR3 coding DNA: TGTGCCAGTAAGGGGGACGGGGTAAGCATTCAGTACTTC. Its protein product is CASKGDGVSIQYF.

The V call is TRBV28, the J call TRBJ1-4, with unresolved D. Germline V gene sequence: CDR1 MDHEN, CDR2 SYDVKM. Trimming shortened V by 4 bases and J by 8 bases, and 17 bases separated the two germline ends. The CDR3 contains 15 residues. CDR3 nucleotide sequence: TGTGCCAGCAGTTCGCCGACGGGCTTTGGCGAAAAACTGTTTTTT. Its protein product is CASSSPTGFGEKLFF. The full variable domain, with the rest looked up from reference TRBV28 and TRBJ1-4, is DVKVTQSSRYLVKRTGEKVFLECVQDMDHENMFWYRQDPGLGLRLIYFSYDVKMKEKGDIPEGYSVSREKKERFSLILESASTNQTSMYLCASSSPTGFGEKLFFGSGTQLSVL.

This rearrangement joins TRBV27 to TRBJ2-5; D is perhaps TRBD2 (6 bases). The CDR3 contains 13 residues. V lost 7 bases to trimming and J lost 3 bases, with 12 bases between them. Per germline, CDR1 MNHEY and CDR2 SMNVEV (reference sequence). The CDR3 DNA reads TGTGCCAGCACCCCAGCGGGTAAAGAGACCCAGTACTTC. This gives the protein CASTPAGKETQYF.

The chain couples TRBV5-1 to TRBJ2-1; D unclear. CDR1 and CDR2 from the germline V gene are SGHRS and YFSETQ. Trimming removed 5 bases at V and 5 bases at J, with 17 bases between. This CDR3 is 15 amino acids long. The CDR3 here is CASRRTANLNNEQFF. CDR3 nucleotides: TGCGCCAGCAGGAGAACAGCTAACCTTAACAATGAGCAGTTCTTC.

This chain connects TRBV18 to TRBJ2-2; D is unresolved. Trimming removed 2 bases from V and 9 bases from J, with 22 bases in between. Germline-derived CDR1 and CDR2 are KGHSH and LQKENI. The CDR3 sequence is 17 residues long. Here the CDR3 reads CASSPSAKRSASWELFF. The DNA for the CDR3 is TGTGCCAGCTCACCATCCGCTAAGAGATCTGCTTCTTGGGAGCTGTTTTTT.

The gene calls are TRBV11-2 and TRBJ2-5; D not certain. The germline CDR1 and CDR2 sequences are SGHAT and FQNNGV. V lost 2 bases, J lost 5 bases, and 12 bases lay in between. The length of the CDR3 is 14 residues. CDR3 protein: CASSLLVGTETQYF. The CDR3 DNA follows: TGTGCCAGCAGCTTATTGGTGGGAACGGAGACCCAGTACTTC. The variable domain in full, completed from reference TRBV11-2 and TRBJ2-5, reads EAGVAQSPRYKIIEKRQSVAFWCNPISGHATLYWYQQILGQGPKLLIQFQNNGVVDDSQLPKDRFSAERLKGVDSTLKIQPAKLEDSAVYLCASSLLVGTETQYFGPGTRLLVL.